The 15 T cell receptor beta chains below all came from one sample that was sequenced in a study of blood T cells in healthy people across ages. A second about 7 to 12 cycle PCR used barcoded and J-beta primers. TCRdb independently ran MiXCR on the 5' RACE reads; one entry per CDR3 protein. The table includes 790,000 or so distinct CDR3 sequences, approximately 53% detected once. The sample comprised blood. These receptors all come from a middle-aged man in good health.

This clonotype was observed once. V and J are TRBV14 and TRBJ2-1; D is possibly TRBD1 (7 bases). This CDR3 region has 16 residues. CDR1 SGHDN and CDR2 FVKESK come from the germline V gene. Trimming pared 4 bases from V and 7 bases from J, leaving 20 bases between. CDR3 amino acids: CASSRRGTGVINEQFF. DNA of the CDR3: TGTGCCAGCAGCCGGAGGGGCACAGGGGTGATAAATGAGCAGTTCTTC.

The chain couples TRBV9 to TRBJ1-6; 10 nucleotides align to TRBD1. V shed 3 bases, J shed 7 bases, and the junction held 4 bases outside the gene matches. The CDR3 spans 15 residues. Germline V gene data show CDR1 as SGDLS and CDR2 as YYNGEE. CDR3 amino acids: CASSGGTGENSPLHF. The CDR3 DNA sequence: TGTGCCAGCAGCGGAGGGACAGGGGAGAATTCACCCCTCCACTTT.

The V gene is TRBV12-3 or TRBV12-4, the J gene TRBJ2-3; the D is unclear. CDR3 size: 15 residues. V lost 0 bases and J 4 bases, leaving 11 bases between the germline ends. The CDR3: CASSLAGPSSDTQYF. The CDR3 DNA is TGTGCCAGCAGTTTAGCAGGGCCATCTTCAGATACGCAGTATTTT.

The rearrangement links TRBV2 to TRBJ1-4; no definite D call. This CDR3 region has 16 residues. Germline V CDR1 and CDR2: SNHLY, FYNNEI. V was trimmed by 4 bases and J by 0 bases, leaving 12 bases between them. For the CDR3, the DNA is TGTGCCAGCAGTGTACATCCGCCGGCAACTAATGAAAAACTGTTTTTT. Its translation: CASSVHPPATNEKLFF.

The chain has TRBV5-5 and TRBJ1-1, with D uncertain. V shed 6 bases and J shed 4 bases, with 16 bases lying between them. The germline CDR1 and CDR2 sequences are SGHKS and YYEKEE (reference sequence). The CDR3 totals 14 residues. CDR3: CASTQQPRGTEAFF. The CDR3 nucleotides read TGTGCCAGCACGCAACAGCCCCGCGGCACTGAAGCTTTCTTT.

The rearrangement uses TRBV18 and TRBJ2-7; no reliable D call. This CDR3 comprises 13 residues. Germline lookup yields CDR1 KGHSH and CDR2 LQKENI. The V end lost 1 base, the J end lost 3 bases, and 7 bases lay between the germline ends. CDR3 sequence (DNA): TGTGCCAGCTCACCACTCAGAGACTACGAGCAGTACTTC. It translates to CASSPLRDYEQYF.

The rearrangement links TRBV5-1 to TRBJ2-7; tentatively, D is TRBD2 (6 bases). Germline assignment: CDR1 SGHRS and CDR2 YFSETQ. CDR3 length equals 14 residues. V lost 1 base and J lost 6, with 14 bases in between. The CDR3 DNA reads TGCGCCAGCAGCTTGATGGGACTGCTCAGCGAGCAGTACTTC. It is translated as CASSLMGLLSEQYF.

In regard to this clonotype: The CDR3 does not end in the conserved phenylalanine or tryptophan, so this is likely a read error. The CDR3 bases are TGCAGCAGGTGGACAGGGCCTTATGGCTACACCTCC. This encodes CSRWTGPYGYTS. This chain connects TRBV29-1 to TRBJ1-2, with 8 bases fitting TRBD1. CDR1 is SQVTM, CDR2 ANQGSEA, per germline. The CDR3 is made up of 12 amino acids. J was trimmed by 5 bases and V by 8 bases; bases with no gene match: 7.

Of note for this clonotype: Compared with germline, one end of the junction differs, possibly owing to a read error. V gene TRBV5-1 combines with J gene TRBJ2-6; either TRBD1 or TRBD2 may supply D (5 bases each). The CDR3 has 14 residues. CDR1 and CDR2 from the germline V gene are SGHRS and YFSETQ. CDR3 nucleotides: TGCGCCAGCAGCCGAGAGACCGGGGCCAGCGTCCTGACTTTC. Its translation: CASSRETGASVLTF.

The rearrangement uses TRBV20-1 and TRBJ2-7; D gene unclear. The CDR3 spans 14 residues. The ends were cut back, 3 bases at V and 1 base at J, with 13 bases in the middle. Germline V CDR1 and CDR2: DFQATT, SNEGSKA (reference sequence). CDR3 sequence: CSAREWGGSYEQYF. The CDR3 nucleotides read TGCAGTGCTAGGGAATGGGGTGGATCCTACGAGCAGTACTTC.

The chain carries TRBV21-1 and TRBJ1-5. TRBV21-1 is a known pseudogene. This CDR3 spans 16 amino acids. CDR3 region: CASSKGQRLPNQPQHF. In nucleotides, the CDR3 is TGTGCCAGCAGCAAAGGCCAACGTCTTCCCAATCAGCCCCAGCATTTT.

The rearrangement uses TRBV7-2 and TRBJ2-1; no clear D gene. Trimming shortened V by 3 bases and J by 6 bases, and 21 bases separated the two germline ends. In germline, CDR1 is SGHTA, CDR2 FQGNSA. The CDR3 is 17 residues long. The CDR3 here is CASSFTPLRSSGNEQFF. The CDR3 DNA follows: TGTGCCAGCAGCTTTACCCCTCTCAGGAGCTCCGGCAATGAGCAGTTCTTC.

This chain links TRBV15 with TRBJ2-1, with D unclear. Germline values: CDR1 LNHNV, CDR2 YYDKDF (reference sequence). The CDR3 consists of 15 residues. The V end was cut by 0 bases, the J end by 9 bases, with 15 bases between. The CDR3 coding sequence is TGTGCCACCAGCAGAGATCTGCAGGATTCGAGTGAGCAGTTCTTC. Translation gives CATSRDLQDSSEQFF.

The chain has TRBV3-1 and TRBJ2-7, with D tentatively TRBD1 (6 bases). The J call is doubtful: the DNA matches TRBJ2-5 better. Looked up from germline, CDR1 is LGHDT and CDR2 is YNNKEL (reference sequence). CDR3 length: 16 amino acids. CDR3 sequence: CASSSGTGSPQETQYF. The CDR3 bases are TGTGCCAGCAGCTCAGGTACAGGGAGTCCCCAAGAGACCCAGTACTTC.

V gene TRBV29-1 combines with J gene TRBJ2-1; the match to TRBD1 covers 9 bases. After removal of 8 bases from V and 6 bases from J, the junction contained 14 bases not matched to a gene. This CDR3 has 15 amino acids. In germline, CDR1 is SQVTM, CDR2 ANQGSEA. The CDR3 loop is CSSRRDRVLGNEQFF. CDR3 DNA sequence: TGCAGCTCCCGCCGGGACAGGGTATTAGGCAATGAGCAGTTCTTC.